Below, one T cell receptor (beta chain) is given with its context. Judged by its sample share, this clonotype qualifies as medium-sized (0.01 to 0.1%). Its antigen is still unknown. Base qualities are not recorded, but no much larger clone differs from it by a single base. Donor-derived T-allo10 cells were described as specific for host alloantigens, anergic, and capable of alloantigen-specific suppression. These data come from a study of type 1 regulatory T cells listed by TCRdb under 2021. Context from the whole study: An in vitro protocol by which a Tr1-enriched, alloantigen-specific CD4 T cell product named T-allo10 was generated was characterized in the study. T-allo10 was being evaluated clinically in patients with hematological malignancies who were receiving allogeneic hematopoietic stem cell transplantation.

TCRdb lists the instrument as Illumina MiSeq. The raw public reads went through TCRdb reprocessing: fastp at Q25, MiXCR clone calling, in-frame beta chains kept. Each CDR3 protein gets just one entry, which takes the most common genes and DNA from the rows behind it. For this sample there are 60,000 to 70,000 distinct CDR3 sequences; roughly 60% appear just once. The ten most abundant clones make up 7% to 8.5% of the sample. The sample consisted of cultured T cells, either the whole culture or a sorted T cell fraction (not recorded which). According to the study, the label for this sample's cell subset or site signals: Tr1-enriched cell product generated in vitro against host alloantigens. This receptor was identified in a human donor in good health.

The bases are TGCAGTGCTAGTATTCCGGGAGCCCCACCAGATACGCAGTATTTT. This translates into CSASIPGAPPDTQYF. The rearranged segments are TRBV20-1 and TRBJ2-3; the D gene is perhaps TRBD2, from 6 matching bases. V loses 3 bases, J loses 4 bases, and the germline ends lie 17 bases apart. The CDR3 numbers 15 residues from cysteine through phenylalanine. CDR3 DNA is the only sequence kept; it has 45 bases, read in frame from the first base. Via the germline V gene (reference sequence), CDR1 is DFQATT and CDR2 SNEGSKA.